This TCR beta chain was recovered during a study of OX40 agonist ivuxolimab in advanced cancers. Germline V lookup: CDR1 SNHLY, CDR2 FYNNEI. CDR3 length equals 15 residues. Trimming removed 5 bases from V and 8 bases from J, with 18 bases in between. Only in-frame clones appear in the TCRdb table, and some are missing; sequencing was by immunoSEQ multiplex PCR. Of more than 50,000 clones in the sample, about 90% were seen once. The chain uses TRBV2 and TRBJ1-4, with a possible D match to TRBD1 (6 bases). This receptor was taken from an adult with an advanced solid tumor such as melanoma, head and neck, liver or kidney cancer. Sequences were derived from CD4+ or CD8+ T cells sorted from blood, sampled in a trial of the OX40 agonist ivuxolimab. The chain's CDR3 is CASSYRAGAGEKLFF. The CDR3 DNA reads TGTGCCAGCAGTTATCGGGCGGGGGCTGGGGAAAAACTGTTTTTT. Full variable domain (outside the CDR3, taken from reference TRBV2 and TRBJ1-4): EPEVTQTPSHQVTQMGQEVILRCVPISNHLYFYWYRQILGQKVEFLVSFYNNEISEKSEIFDDQFSVERPDGSNFTLKIRSTKLEDSAMYFCASSYRAGAGEKLFFGSGTQLSVL.